This T cell receptor (beta chain) was identified in a study of blood T cell repertoires in COVID-19 (dated by TCRdb to about 2020). Background for the entire study: The collaborator samples originated in the United States, Italy and Spain and spanned the acute and convalescent phases of COVID-19. The material from the prospective study consisted of cDNA or gDNA derived from T cells, B-cell-depleted T cells, or PBMCs. Deeply sampled blood TCRbeta repertoires from subjects exposed to, actively infected with, or recovered from COVID-19 were included in the dataset. The repertoires were made available in a free public database intended to serve as a resource for research on the immune response to SARS-CoV-2. Samples came from the ongoing ImmuneRACE study (first 160 participants) plus 1,254 subjects from 6 global collaborators. The sample metadata nearly always contained a de-identified subject ID, COVID-19 status, age in years and sex. Where HLA class I and class II types were available, the types were taken from metadata supplied by the sample provider, not from assay-based typing.

The collaborating institutions used their own protocols to collect whole blood in K2EDTA tubes. For TCRbeta analysis, collaborators shipped samples in one of three forms: frozen whole blood, isolated PBMCs, or DNA extracted from either of those sample types. The CDR3 has 14 amino acids, counting the end cysteine and phenylalanine. Here the CDR3 DNA is all that survives: 42 bases in frame from base 1. Based on the germline V gene (reference sequence), the CDR1 and CDR2 sequences are SGHAT and FQDESV. Deletion took 3 bases off V and 5 bases off J, with a span of 13 bases between the germline ends. Points the paper makes about the study in general: Clinical and demographic metadata were provided uncurated, with the amount varying by source and participant.

Points on this clone: Its antigen target is currently unknown. Base qualities are missing; no much larger clone stands one base away.

TCRbeta CDR3 regions were amplified from genomic DNA by means of the immunoSEQ Assay, a bias-controlled multiplex PCR. Per the authors' processing: The number of nucleated cells in each sample was estimated by amplification of reference gene primers within the assay. To quantify the absolute abundance of each unique TCRbeta CDR3 rearrangement, sequence reads were collapsed and filtered. Productive Simpson clonality was computed per sample as the square root of Simpson's diversity index over productive rearrangements. Not all clones reach the TCRdb copy of this immuneACCESS table, which keeps in-frame sequences only. Checked studies attribute under half of the gap to unresolved V genes and leave the rest unexplained. V and J calls and clone size are copied from that table; D and trimming were computed from the DNA. The sample table lists 50,000 or so clones, 90% of them with a count of one. The ten largest account for about 8.9% of the sample.

This clonotype originated in a woman of 80 years or more with acute or convalescent COVID-19. The sequencing sample was made of peripheral blood. Recombination connected TRBV11-1 to TRBJ1-1, with no confidently assigned D gene. The CDR3 region has the sequence CASSLATAGTEAFF. The bases are TGTGCCAGCAGCTTGGCGACGGCGGGAACTGAAGCTTTCTTT.